This entry lists 2 T cell receptor beta chains sequenced from one sample in a study of post-analysis software for immune sequencing data. General study points: Roughly 5 TRBV segments (TRBV5-6, TRBV5-1 and TRBV20-1 among them) occurred more frequently in patients than in controls.

These TCRs are of unknown antigen specificity. Each TCR beta cDNA library carried unique molecular identifiers. MiXCR was run by TCRdb on the PCR reads, yielding one entry per CDR3 protein. The sample includes about 540,000 distinct CDR3 sequences, less than 40% of them seen just once. The material sequenced was blood. The receptors come from a girl under 18 with multiple sclerosis.

This clonotype has only one observation. The V call is TRBV12-3 or TRBV12-4, the J call TRBJ1-5; 7 nucleotides line up with TRBD1. This CDR3 contains 14 residues. After removal of 6 bases from V and 4 bases from J, the junction contained 6 bases not matched to a gene. CDR3 nucleotides: TGTGCCAGCAGGGGGACAGCGGTAAATCAGCCCCAGCATTTT. Protein sequence: CASRGTAVNQPQHF.

This chain joins TRBV7-9 and TRBJ2-1; D ambiguous. This CDR3 has 13 residues. V lost 2 bases to trimming and J lost 6 bases, with 8 bases between them. Germline CDR1 reads SEHNR; CDR2 reads FQNEAQ (reference sequence). The CDR3 DNA reads TGTGCCAGCAGCTTACGGAATAGCAATGAGCAGTTCTTC. Amino acids: CASSLRNSNEQFF.